The clone carrying this TCR beta chain has a handful of counts. Trimming pared 0 bases from V and 6 bases from J, leaving 12 bases between. The CDR3 has 15 amino acids. CDR1 SGHRS and CDR2 YFSETQ come from the germline V gene. The data were produced by immunoSEQ multiplex PCR, yet TCRdb's version contains in-frame clones alone and is incomplete. The sample has tens of thousands of clones, about 90% seen once. These data originate in a study of control samples from healthy donors and cancer patients. The source material was PBMCs. This receptor was obtained from a woman aged 55-70 years with head and neck cancer. The rearrangement joins TRBV5-1 to TRBJ2-2; D may be TRBD1 (5 bases). The CDR3 is CASSLAQGGAGELFF. DNA for the CDR3: TGCGCCAGCAGCTTGGCGCAGGGTGGGGCCGGGGAGCTGTTTTTT.